This T cell receptor (beta chain) was captured by sequencing in a study of T cell repertoires in aging, cancer and after chemotherapy. Across the study: Pre- and post-chemotherapy samples were paired from chronic lymphocytic leukemia patients treated with fludarabine- or bendamustine-based regimens.

A remark on this clonotype: No antigen is known for it.

CDR3 length: 14 amino acids. The V end lost 3 bases, the J end lost 3 bases, and 9 bases lay between the germline ends. The germline CDR1 and CDR2 sequences are PRHDT and FYEKMQ (reference sequence). Multiplex touch-down PCR with TRB-A/B primers amplified rearranged V-D-J TRB sequences. MiXCR, applied by TCRdb to the multiplex PCR reads, yields one record per CDR3 protein. The profile shows 4,500 to 5,000 distinct CDR3 sequences, around 28% of them singletons. Study conclusions and caveats: Untreated cancer patients had significantly lower blood TCR diversity than age-matched healthy donors. These repertoire data do not allow conclusions about immunological memory after chemotherapy. In each cancer cohort, median generation probability increased across chemotherapy, suggesting thymic output rebounded.

TCR beta rearrangements were amplified from peripheral blood genomic DNA. V usage is TRBV13 and J usage is TRBJ1-5; D unresolved. Material: blood. The clonotype comes from a human donor with a blood cancer. This chain's CDR3 is CASSFGSYNQPQHF. The CDR3 DNA reads as TGTGCCAGCAGCTTCGGTAGTTACAATCAGCCCCAGCATTTT.